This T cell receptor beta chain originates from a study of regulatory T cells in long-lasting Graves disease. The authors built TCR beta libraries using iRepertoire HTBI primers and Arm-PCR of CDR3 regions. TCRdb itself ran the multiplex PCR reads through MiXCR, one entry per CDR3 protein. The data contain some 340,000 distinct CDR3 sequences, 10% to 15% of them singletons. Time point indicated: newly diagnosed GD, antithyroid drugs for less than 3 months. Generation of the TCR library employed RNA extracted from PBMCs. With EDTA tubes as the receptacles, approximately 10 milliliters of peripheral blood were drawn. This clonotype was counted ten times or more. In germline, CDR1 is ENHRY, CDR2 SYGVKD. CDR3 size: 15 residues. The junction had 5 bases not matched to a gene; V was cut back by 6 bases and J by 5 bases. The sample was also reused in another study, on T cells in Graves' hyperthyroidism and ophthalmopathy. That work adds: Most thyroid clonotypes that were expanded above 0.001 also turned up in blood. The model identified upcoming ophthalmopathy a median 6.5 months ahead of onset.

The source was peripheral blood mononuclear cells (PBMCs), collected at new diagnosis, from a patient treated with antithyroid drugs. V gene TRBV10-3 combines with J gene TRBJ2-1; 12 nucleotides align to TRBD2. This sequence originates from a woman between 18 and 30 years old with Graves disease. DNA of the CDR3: TGTGCCATCAGGAGACTAGCGGGGGCACACAATGAGCAGTTCTTC. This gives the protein CAIRRLAGAHNEQFF.